This entry lists 32 T cell receptor beta chains sequenced from one sample in a study of T cells in Graves' hyperthyroidism and ophthalmopathy (dated by TCRdb to about 2019). Receptor libraries were prepared by multiplex PCR. Sequencing instrument: Illumina HiSeq 2000. The TCR beta CDR3 regions were amplified from the RNA transcripts. The first round of RT-PCR for the TCR CDR3 was performed with the HTBI primer set and the Qiagen OneStep RT-PCR kit. TCRdb reanalyzed the raw reads on its own, using fastp at Q25 for trimming and MiXCR for clone calling, and kept in-frame beta chains. Identical CDR3 protein sequences are pooled into one entry, listed with their most common genes and DNA. The sample yields about 600,000 distinct CDR3 sequences; approximately 16% were counted once. Together, the top ten hold 2.5% to 4% of the sample. The sample was blood. The receptors were gathered from a woman aged 40 to 50 with Graves' ophthalmopathy.

This clonotype has more than one count but fewer than ten. The chain joins TRBV5-1 to TRBJ2-5, with a weak D call TRBD1 (6 bases). This CDR3 has 15 amino acids. Germline V gene lookup returns CDR1 SGHRS and CDR2 YFSETQ. V lost 6 bases and J lost 2, with 17 bases in between. The CDR3 region has the DNA TGCGCCAGCATCAAAGGGGGAGACCATCAAGAGACCCAGTACTTC. It yields the protein CASIKGGDHQETQYF.

This chain connects TRBV7-3 to TRBJ2-1; D call uncertain. The germline gives CDR1 SGHTA, CDR2 FQGTGA. The V end lost 2 bases, the J end lost 9 bases, and 8 bases lay between the germline ends. The CDR3 has 12 amino acids. CDR3 sequence (DNA): TGTGCCAGCAGCTTAGAGCCTGGTGAGCAGTTCTTC. Protein product: CASSLEPGEQFF.

This clonotype has ten or more counts. This rearrangement joins TRBV2 to TRBJ2-5; weak D call: TRBD2 (5 bases). The ends were cut back, 8 bases at V and 1 base at J, with 8 bases in the middle. The CDR3 spans 12 residues. CDR1 and CDR2 from the germline V gene are SNHLY and FYNNEI. The CDR3 is CASRGLQETQYF. In DNA, the CDR3 is TGTGCCAGCCGGGGTCTCCAAGAGACCCAGTACTTC.

The chain has TRBV12-3 or TRBV12-4 and TRBJ2-7, with D uncertain. Trimming took off 5 bases at V and 6 bases at J, with 11 bases between the two ends. This CDR3 contains 12 residues. CDR3 nucleotides: TGTGCCAGCAGTCCCAATTACGGCGAGCAGTACTTC. Residues: CASSPNYGEQYF.

The gene calls are TRBV19 and TRBJ2-7; maybe TRBD2 (5 bases). V was trimmed by 5 bases and J by 3 bases, leaving 14 bases between them. Germline V lookup: CDR1 LNHDA, CDR2 SQIVND (reference sequence). CDR3 size: 14 residues. CDR3 bases: TGTGCCAGTAGTCCGACTACCCATCTCTACGAGCAGTACTTC. Protein product: CASSPTTHLYEQYF.

The J gene is TRBJ2-1, the V gene TRBV7-2; a possible D gene is TRBD1 (5 bases). Germline V lookup: CDR1 SGHTA, CDR2 FQGNSA. There are 12 residues in the CDR3. Deletions cut 4 bases from V and 9 bases from J, with 10 bases between. The CDR3: CASSSGFGEQFF. The CDR3 DNA follows: TGTGCCAGCAGCTCAGGGTTTGGTGAGCAGTTCTTC. Supplemented by reference TRBV7-2 and TRBJ2-1, the full variable domain reads GAGVSQSPSNKVTEKGKDVELRCDPISGHTALYWYRQSLGQGLEFLIYFQGNSAPDKSGLPSDRFSAERTGGSVSTLTIQRTQQEDSAVYLCASSSGFGEQFFGPGTRLTVL.

This clonotype has at least ten counts. The V gene is TRBV20-1, the J gene TRBJ2-1; 15 bases agree with TRBD2. The CDR3 is 16 residues long. CDR1 is DFQATT and CDR2 is SNEGSKA in the germline V gene (reference sequence). V shed 6 bases, J shed 9 bases, and the junction held 12 bases outside the gene matches. CDR3 DNA sequence: TGCAGTGCAGAAAAGGGCGGGACTAGCGGGAGGACTGAGCAGTTCTTC. The encoded protein is CSAEKGGTSGRTEQFF.

This clonotype was picked up many times. The V and J genes are TRBV2 and TRBJ2-1; either TRBD1 or TRBD2 may fit D (6 bases each). Germline loops: CDR1 SNHLY, CDR2 FYNNEI. The CDR3 covers 15 residues. The V and J ends lost 7 bases and 0 bases respectively, with 13 bases between them. CDR3 nucleotides: TGTGCCAGCACTTCGGGGGCAGGCTCCTACAATGAGCAGTTCTTC. This gives the protein CASTSGAGSYNEQFF.

This clonotype occurred a few times. The chain is built from TRBV12-3 or TRBV12-4 and TRBJ1-5; TRBD1 aligns across 8 bases. This CDR3 spans 18 amino acids. The trim removed 6 bases at V and 2 bases at J, leaving 15 bases unmatched. The CDR3 DNA reads TGTGCCAGCAGCCACCACCGGCTCCAGGGGGCGCGCAATCAGCCCCAGCATTTT. It translates to CASSHHRLQGARNQPQHF.

The V and J genes are TRBV14 and TRBJ2-1; D is perhaps TRBD1 or TRBD2 (6 bases each). Judging by the DNA end, TRBJ2-7 fits better; the J call may be wrong. The CDR3 is made up of 16 amino acids. Per germline, CDR1 SGHDN and CDR2 FVKESK. CDR3 nucleotides: TGTGCCAGCAGCCAAGAATCTGGGGGGCGGTACAATGAGCAGTACTTC. Translation: CASSQESGGRYNEQYF.

This clonotype was seen a few times. One junction end does not reproduce the germline sequence, and a read error may be involved. The chain employs TRBV27 and TRBJ2-5, with D possibly being TRBD1 or TRBD2 (5 bases each). CDR1 and CDR2 (germline): MNHEY, SMNVEV (reference sequence). The CDR3 totals 13 residues. The CDR3 here is CASSRLGAKTQHF. As DNA, the CDR3 is TGTGCCAGCAGTCGGCTCGGGGCGAAGACCCAGCACTTC.

This clonotype has just a few counts. The genes are TRBV10-3 and TRBJ1-1; 7 bases line up with TRBD1. Trimming removed 10 bases from V and 0 bases from J; junction bases left unmatched: 5. From germline, CDR1 is ENHRY and CDR2 SYGVKD. The CDR3 spans 13 residues. The DNA of the CDR3 is TGTGCCAGCTTGGGGACAGTGAACACTGAAGCTTTCTTT. Amino acid sequence: CASLGTVNTEAFF.

This clonotype was seen ten or more times. V usage is TRBV3-1 and J usage is TRBJ1-5, with a tentative D call TRBD1 (5 bases). The CDR3 consists of 14 residues. Germline V gene data show CDR1 as LGHDT and CDR2 as YNNKEL (reference sequence). V dropped 1 base and J dropped 9 bases, with 13 bases sitting between them. The CDR3 DNA follows: TGTGCCAGCAGCCAAGGGACATCCTTCGGGCCCCAGCATTTT. This gives the protein CASSQGTSFGPQHF.

Many counts were recorded for this clonotype. V gene TRBV5-8 combines with J gene TRBJ2-3, with a tentative D call TRBD2 (5 bases). V lost 4 bases to trimming and J lost 0 bases, with 15 bases between them. CDR1 is SGHTS and CDR2 is YDEGEE in the germline V gene. The CDR3 consists of 16 residues. CDR3 region: CASSVEAGFSTDTQYF. CDR3 coding DNA: TGTGCCAGCAGCGTAGAGGCGGGCTTTAGCACAGATACGCAGTATTTT.

This clonotype was observed many times. The chain is built from TRBV7-2 and TRBJ2-5; D possibly corresponds to TRBD2 (5 bases). V lost 3 bases and J lost 5, with 10 bases in between. CDR1 and CDR2 (germline): SGHTA, FQGNSA. There are 13 residues in the CDR3. CDR3 coding DNA: TGTGCCAGCAGCTTCCGGGGTTCGGAGACCCAGTACTTC. Protein: CASSFRGSETQYF. The full variable domain, completed using reference TRBV7-2 and TRBJ2-5, is GAGVSQSPSNKVTEKGKDVELRCDPISGHTALYWYRQSLGQGLEFLIYFQGNSAPDKSGLPSDRFSAERTGGSVSTLTIQRTQQEDSAVYLCASSFRGSETQYFGPGTRLLVL.

Note on this clonotype: Just one base apart from a much larger clone, this may be a read error. CDR3: CASSSTGTGGGKLFF. CDR3 in DNA: TGTGCCAGCAGCTCCACCGGGACAGGGGGGGGAAAACTGTTTTTT. J is TRBJ1-4 and V is TRBV7-9, with 11 bases that match TRBD1. CDR1 and CDR2 from the germline V gene are SEHNR and FQNEAQ (reference sequence). The CDR3 has 15 amino acids. With V trimmed by 4 bases and J by 10 bases, 8 bases remained unmatched.

This clonotype was observed many times. V gene TRBV5-1 combines with J gene TRBJ1-2; 7 nucleotides line up with TRBD1. This CDR3 contains 16 residues. Germline V gene lookup returns CDR1 SGHRS and CDR2 YFSETQ. Trimming removed 0 bases from V and 1 base from J; junction bases left unmatched: 6. The CDR3 coding sequence is TGCGCCAGCAGCTTGGACCTGGGACAGAATAACTATGGCTACACCTTC. Its translation: CASSLDLGQNNYGYTF.

At least ten counts were recorded for this clonotype. The chain has TRBV12-3 or TRBV12-4 and TRBJ2-7, with a tentative D call TRBD1 (5 bases). The CDR3 has 12 amino acids. Trimming shortened V by 8 bases and J by 7 bases, and 15 bases separated the two germline ends. The CDR3 sequence is CASRRAASEQYF. The CDR3 DNA sequence: TGTGCCAGCCGCAGGGCAGCCTCGGAGCAGTACTTC.

V gene TRBV6-1 combines with J gene TRBJ1-5; D not resolved. Germline lookup yields CDR1 MNHNS and CDR2 SASEGT. The CDR3 has 15 amino acids. V lost 8 bases, J lost 2 bases, and 16 bases lay in between. This CDR3 is CASWHLGYRNQPQHF. In DNA, the CDR3 is TGTGCCAGCTGGCATCTGGGGTATCGCAATCAGCCCCAGCATTTT.

This rearrangement joins TRBV5-1 to TRBJ2-3, with TRBD1 matching over 8 bases. The CDR3 runs 16 residues. Germline loops: CDR1 SGHRS, CDR2 YFSETQ. Losses at the gene ends were 4 bases for V and 5 bases for J; bases not matched to a gene: 12. The DNA for the CDR3 is TGCGCCAGCAGCCATGGACAGGGAATTTTCGGAGATACGCAGTATTTT. Residues: CASSHGQGIFGDTQYF.

This clonotype was seen many times. This rearrangement joins TRBV7-9 to TRBJ2-7, with TRBD2 identical over 10 bases. Germline assignment: CDR1 SEHNR and CDR2 FQNEAQ (reference sequence). Germline trimming cut 6 bases from V and 2 bases from J; bases unmatched to any gene: 7. This CDR3 has 15 amino acids. This CDR3 is CASSNPGLAAYEQYF. The CDR3, as DNA: TGTGCCAGCAGTAACCCAGGACTAGCGGCCTACGAGCAGTACTTC.

This clonotype turned up a few times. The gene calls are TRBV9 and TRBJ2-4; 9 bases agree with TRBD1. In germline, CDR1 is SGDLS, CDR2 YYNGEE. CDR3 length: 17 residues. V dropped 3 bases and J dropped 3; count of bases not matched to a gene: 10. CDR3 residues: CASSAKPGQGGKNIQYF. CDR3 coding DNA: TGTGCCAGCAGCGCTAAGCCGGGACAGGGAGGCAAAAACATTCAGTACTTC.

The chain has TRBV6-1 and TRBJ2-3; D is uncertain. This CDR3 spans 13 amino acids. V was cut by 4 bases and J by 5 bases, with 10 bases left in between. CDR1 is MNHNS, CDR2 SASEGT, per germline. The CDR3 is CASSVRPLDTQYF. The DNA of the CDR3 is TGTGCCAGCAGTGTCCGACCGCTAGATACGCAGTATTTT.

This clonotype was found many times. The chain couples TRBV6-1 to TRBJ1-1, with unresolved D. V dropped 8 bases and J dropped 0 bases, with 10 bases sitting between them. The CDR3 runs 13 residues. Germline V CDR1 and CDR2: MNHNS, SASEGT. This chain's CDR3 is CASGARVNTEAFF. The CDR3 DNA reads TGTGCCAGCGGAGCGAGGGTGAACACTGAAGCTTTCTTT.

This clonotype has ten or more counts. V gene TRBV20-1 combines with J gene TRBJ1-6; D remains ambiguous. V was cut by 3 bases and J by 5 bases, with 14 bases left in between. This CDR3 has 15 amino acids. Looked up from germline, CDR1 is DFQATT and CDR2 is SNEGSKA (reference sequence). CDR3 residues: CSASRALVDNSPLHF. CDR3 nucleotide sequence: TGCAGTGCTAGTCGGGCTCTAGTGGATAATTCACCCCTCCACTTT.

This clonotype was observed many times. V and J are TRBV20-1 and TRBJ1-2, with 10 bases identical to TRBD1. The CDR3 runs 14 residues. Per the germline V gene, CDR1 is DFQATT and CDR2 is SNEGSKA (reference sequence). V was clipped by 3 bases and J by 4 bases; unmatched bases: 5. The CDR3 protein is CSARRRTGGYGYTF. CDR3 bases: TGCAGTGCTAGGAGACGGACAGGGGGCTATGGCTACACCTTC.

This clonotype occurred many times. This chain uses TRBV5-1 with TRBJ1-5; 9 positions match TRBD1. Germline V gene lookup returns CDR1 SGHRS and CDR2 YFSETQ. The CDR3 runs 16 residues. After removal of 4 bases from V and 4 bases from J, the junction contained 9 bases not matched to a gene. CDR3 loop: CASSPGAGTGNQPQHF. CDR3 DNA sequence: TGCGCCAGCAGCCCCGGGGCCGGGACAGGGAATCAGCCCCAGCATTTT.

As for this clonotype: Since a much larger clone is just one base distant, this may be a read error. The chain has TRBV7-2 and TRBJ2-7, with 9 positions matching TRBD1. The CDR3 consists of 14 residues. The germline V gene has CDR1 SGHTA and CDR2 FQGNSA. V lost 8 bases and J lost 6; bases outside the gene matches: 11. CDR3 residues: CASCAPGTGPEQYF. The CDR3 DNA reads as TGTGCCAGCTGCGCCCCTGGGACAGGGCCCGAGCAGTACTTC. Complete variable domain (other parts from reference TRBV7-2 and TRBJ2-7): GAGVSQSPSNKVTEKGKDVELRCDPISGHTALYWYRQSLGQGLEFLIYFQGNSAPDKSGLPSDRFSAERTGGSVSTLTIQRTQQEDSAVYLCASCAPGTGPEQYFGPGTRLTVT.

This chain links TRBV11-2 with TRBJ2-5; 11 positions agree with TRBD1. The CDR3 is 18 residues long. V lost 5 bases and J lost 4; bases outside the gene matches: 15. Germline V gene sequence: CDR1 SGHAT, CDR2 FQNNGV. CDR3 amino acids: CASSRRIRTGGWRETQYF. CDR3 DNA sequence: TGTGCCAGCAGCCGGAGAATAAGGACAGGGGGCTGGAGAGAGACCCAGTACTTC.

This clonotype was observed many times. The chain employs TRBV20-1 and TRBJ2-7, with D maybe TRBD1 (6 bases). Germline V CDR1 and CDR2: DFQATT, SNEGSKA (reference sequence). The CDR3 length is 13 residues. V lost 8 bases, J lost 4 bases, and 18 bases lay in between. The CDR3 reads CSLLGDQGYEQYF. The DNA of the CDR3 is TGCAGTCTCCTAGGTGACCAGGGGTACGAGCAGTACTTC.

The chain is built from TRBV6-1 and TRBJ1-5; no clear D gene. V was trimmed by 1 base and J by 4 bases, leaving 14 bases between them. The germline V gene encodes CDR1 MNHNS and CDR2 SASEGT. The CDR3 extends over 16 amino acids. Here the CDR3 reads CASSEEEGEGNQPQHF. CDR3 DNA: TGTGCCAGCAGTGAAGAAGAGGGAGAGGGTAATCAGCCCCAGCATTTT.

This rearrangement joins TRBV5-1 to TRBJ1-3; 7 positions agree with TRBD1. Germline V gene data show CDR1 as SGHRS and CDR2 as YFSETQ. V shed 4 bases, J shed 0 bases, and the junction held 7 bases outside the gene matches. CDR3 length: 16 amino acids. The CDR3 DNA follows: TGCGCCAGCAGCGTTGGATGGACAGGCTCTGGAAACACCATATATTTT. Residues: CASSVGWTGSGNTIYF.